This T cell receptor beta chain appears in the sequencing data of a study of blood T cell repertoires in COVID-19. Study-level background: Recovery meant two consecutive negative NP/OP PCR tests, professional clearance, or resolved symptoms. T cells, B-cell-depleted T cells, or PBMCs provided the cDNA or gDNA that served as material.

Germline values: CDR1 SGHNT, CDR2 YYREEE (reference sequence). The CDR3 is 16 amino acids. The V end was cut by 0 bases, the J end by 1 base, with 11 bases between. Original data processing: Reference gene primer amplification yielded estimated nucleated cell counts. Method: immunoSEQ multiplex PCR; TCRdb's copy keeps in-frame clones and lacks some. The V and J calls and the clone size are those of that table, but D and trimming were determined from the DNA. The repertoire holds about 280,000 clones, with around 90% as singletons. The sample taken for sequencing was PBMCs or T cells enriched from blood (not recorded which). V usage is TRBV5-4 and J usage is TRBJ1-5; D ambiguous. The clonotype comes from a woman aged 55-75 years in a cohort exposed to, infected with or recovered from COVID-19 (not recorded which). As DNA, the CDR3 is TGTGCCAGCAGCTTGGGGGGAGGTACGAGCAATCAGCCCCAGCATTTT. This codes for CASSLGGGTSNQPQHF.